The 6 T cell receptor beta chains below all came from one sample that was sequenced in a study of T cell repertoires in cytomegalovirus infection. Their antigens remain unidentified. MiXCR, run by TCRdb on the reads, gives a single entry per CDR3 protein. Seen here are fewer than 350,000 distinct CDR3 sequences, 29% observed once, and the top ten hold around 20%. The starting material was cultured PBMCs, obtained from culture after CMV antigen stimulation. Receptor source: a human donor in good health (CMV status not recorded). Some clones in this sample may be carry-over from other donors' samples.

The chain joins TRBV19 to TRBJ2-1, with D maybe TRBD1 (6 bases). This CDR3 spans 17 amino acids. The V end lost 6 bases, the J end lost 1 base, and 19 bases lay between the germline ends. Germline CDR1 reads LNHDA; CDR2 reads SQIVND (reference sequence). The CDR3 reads CASSDLQGLGSYNEQFF. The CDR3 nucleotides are TGTGCCAGTAGCGACCTCCAGGGGCTCGGGTCCTACAATGAGCAGTTCTTC.

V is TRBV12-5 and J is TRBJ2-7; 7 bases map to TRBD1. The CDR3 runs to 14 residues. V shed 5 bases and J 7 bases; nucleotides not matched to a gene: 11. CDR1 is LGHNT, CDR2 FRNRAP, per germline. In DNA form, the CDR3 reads TGTGCTAGTGGTCCGGGACAGCGGAGATGGGAGCAGTACTTC. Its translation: CASGPGQRRWEQYF.

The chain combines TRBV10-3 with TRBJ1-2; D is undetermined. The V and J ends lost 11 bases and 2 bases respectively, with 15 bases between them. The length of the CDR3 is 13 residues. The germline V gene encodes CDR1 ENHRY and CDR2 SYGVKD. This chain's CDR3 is CAFREVGNYGYTF. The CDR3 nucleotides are TGTGCCTTCCGCGAAGTCGGCAACTATGGCTACACCTTC.

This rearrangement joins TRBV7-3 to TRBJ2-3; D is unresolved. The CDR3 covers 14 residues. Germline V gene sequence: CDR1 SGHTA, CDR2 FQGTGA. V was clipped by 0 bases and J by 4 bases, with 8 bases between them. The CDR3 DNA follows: TGTGCCAGCAGCTTAACATCAAAGGCAGATACGCAGTATTTT. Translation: CASSLTSKADTQYF.

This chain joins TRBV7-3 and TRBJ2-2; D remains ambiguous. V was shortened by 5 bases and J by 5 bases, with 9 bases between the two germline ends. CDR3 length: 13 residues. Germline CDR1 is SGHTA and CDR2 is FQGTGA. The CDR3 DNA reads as TGTGCCAGCAGCCGCGACCCGACCGGGGAGCTGTTTTTT. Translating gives CASSRDPTGELFF.

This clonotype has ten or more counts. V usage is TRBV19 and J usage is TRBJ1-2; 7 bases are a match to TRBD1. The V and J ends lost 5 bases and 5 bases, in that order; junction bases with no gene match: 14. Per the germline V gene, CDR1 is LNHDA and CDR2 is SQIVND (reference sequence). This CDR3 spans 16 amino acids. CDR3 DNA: TGTGCCAGTAGTGATGGGACAGCTCGCGCGGCTTATGGCTACACCTTC. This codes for CASSDGTARAAYGYTF.